These 20 T cell receptor beta chains share one sample of origin, sequenced in a study of T-cell memory formation after mild COVID-19. In TCRdb, the 5' RACE reads were re-called with MiXCR into one record per CDR3 protein. This sample carries over 120,000 distinct CDR3 sequences, less than 25% of them seen once, and the ten largest clones take roughly 24%. Sequenced sample: PBMCs or a T cell subset sorted from them (not recorded which). Every receptor here comes from an adult woman who had mild COVID-19 (a few samples of this study predate the infection). Cell type and time point are not known.

As to this clonotype: Given a much more abundant clone one base away, this may be a read error. This chain uses TRBV6-2 or TRBV6-3 with TRBJ2-1; D unclear. V was cut by 6 bases and J by 8 bases, with 17 bases left in between. Germline V CDR1 and CDR2: MNHEY, SVGEGT. The CDR3 is 14 amino acids. The CDR3 region is CASRRLRVLDEQFF. CDR3 DNA: TGTGCCAGCAGGAGACTTAGGGTACTCGATGAGCAGTTCTTC.

This clonotype has more than one count but fewer than ten. The chain employs TRBV30 and TRBJ2-7; D is unclear. Germline V gene lookup returns CDR1 GTSNPN and CDR2 SVGIG (reference sequence). CDR3 length: 12 residues. Deletions cut 0 bases from V and 4 bases from J, with 7 bases between. CDR3 region: CAWSVLDYEQYF. CDR3 coding DNA: TGTGCCTGGAGTGTACTGGATTACGAGCAGTACTTC.

A few counts support this clonotype. The genes are TRBV3-1 and TRBJ2-7, with unresolved D. This CDR3 has 12 residues. Trimming shortened V by 4 bases and J by 7 bases, and 11 bases separated the two germline ends. CDR1 LGHDT and CDR2 YNNKEL come from the germline V gene (reference sequence). The CDR3: CASSRDWGEQYF. CDR3 in DNA: TGTGCCAGCAGCCGCGATTGGGGAGAGCAGTACTTC.

This clonotype showed up just a few times. J is TRBJ1-1 and V is TRBV29-1, with 7 bases fitting TRBD1. The CDR3 consists of 13 residues. CDR1 SQVTM and CDR2 ANQGSEA come from the germline V gene. After removal of 7 bases from V and 0 bases from J, the junction contained 5 bases not matched to a gene. CDR3 region: CSGDREMNTEAFF. Here the CDR3 DNA reads TGCAGCGGTGACAGGGAAATGAACACTGAAGCTTTCTTT.

This clonotype was observed a handful of times. This chain connects TRBV7-6 to TRBJ2-7; a possible D gene is TRBD2 (5 bases). CDR1 and CDR2 from the germline V gene are SGHVS and FNYEAQ. This CDR3 is built from 15 residues. The V end was cut by 0 bases, the J end by 6 bases, with 15 bases between. The DNA for the CDR3 is TGTGCCAGCAGCTTAGCGAGTAGCCCGGGGAGCGAGCAGTACTTC. Translated: CASSLASSPGSEQYF.

The sample holds one count of this clonotype. The chain has TRBV6-5 and TRBJ1-6; D perhaps matches TRBD1 (5 bases). The CDR3 is 14 amino acids. Trimming stripped 7 bases from V and 2 bases from J, with 9 bases between. CDR1 and CDR2 from the germline V gene are MNHEY and SVGAGI. The CDR3 coding sequence is TGTGCCAGCACGAAGGGACCCTATAATTCACCCCTCCACTTT. Its translation is CASTKGPYNSPLHF.

In this sample, this clonotype turned up a few times. The chain is built from TRBV7-2 and TRBJ2-7; D is uncertain. The germline V gene encodes CDR1 SGHTA and CDR2 FQGNSA. The CDR3 sequence is 14 residues long. Trimming removed 1 base at V and 2 bases at J, with 9 bases between. CDR3: CASSLVASTYEQYF. CDR3 bases: TGTGCCAGCAGCTTAGTGGCCTCAACCTACGAGCAGTACTTC.

The table lists this clonotype with a few counts. The chain joins TRBV7-6 to TRBJ1-2; D is ambiguous. This CDR3 has 14 amino acids. The germline CDR1 and CDR2 sequences are SGHVS and FNYEAQ. The germline V and J ends were trimmed by 5 bases and 7 bases, with 17 bases remaining between them. CDR3 region: CASSAERSGGGYTF. In nucleotides, the CDR3 is TGTGCCAGCAGCGCGGAGCGATCAGGCGGTGGCTACACCTTC.

The chain couples TRBV12-3 or TRBV12-4 to TRBJ2-1, with TRBD2 identical over 9 bases. V gave up 6 bases and J gave up 8 bases; unmatched junction bases: 11. CDR3 length: 15 amino acids. The CDR3 loop is CASRLLGTSTDEQFF. CDR3 sequence (DNA): TGTGCCAGCAGACTCCTAGGGACTAGCACGGATGAGCAGTTCTTC.

CDR3 DNA sequence: TGTGCCAGCAGCAAAGGACAGGGGAATTCACCCCTCCACTTT. Protein: CASSKGQGNSPLHF. The rearrangement links TRBV7-9 to TRBJ1-6; 9 positions match TRBD1. Germline V gene sequence: CDR1 SEHNR, CDR2 FQNEAQ (reference sequence). The V segment lost 5 bases and the J segment 7 bases; nucleotides outside the gene matches: 3. The CDR3 has 14 residues.

The chain couples TRBV2 to TRBJ1-1; D unresolved. The V gene's germline CDR1 is SNHLY and CDR2 FYNNEI. The V and J ends lost 3 bases and 3 bases respectively, with 17 bases between them. The CDR3 extends over 16 amino acids. The CDR3 region has the DNA TGTGCCAGCAGTGATGACGTAGCCCGAGGTGACACTGAAGCTTTCTTT. Its translation: CASSDDVARGDTEAFF.

This clonotype was counted at least ten times. As DNA, the CDR3 is TGTGCCAGCAGTTCCCAGTCAGCCCAGAACACTGAAGCTTTCTTT. It yields the protein CASSSQSAQNTEAFF. J is TRBJ1-1 and V is TRBV27; D remains ambiguous. V was shortened by 4 bases and J by 1 base, with 13 bases between the two germline ends. CDR3 length: 15 residues. Germline-derived CDR1 and CDR2 are MNHEY and SMNVEV (reference sequence).

This chain joins TRBV20-1 and TRBJ1-5; D remains ambiguous. Trimming took 5 bases from V and 7 from J, leaving 6 bases between them. Germline CDR1 and CDR2: DFQATT and SNEGSKA (reference sequence). The CDR3 spans 10 residues. CDR3 loop: CSAPGQPQHF. The CDR3 DNA is TGCAGTGCTCCGGGGCAGCCCCAGCATTTT.

This clonotype was found a few times. The chain is built from TRBV5-1 and TRBJ2-3; 9 bases line up with TRBD2. This CDR3 is 16 amino acids long. After removal of 0 bases from V and 3 bases from J, the junction contained 5 bases not matched to a gene. The germline CDR1 and CDR2 sequences are SGHRS and YFSETQ. CDR3: CASSLAAGGRTDTQYF. CDR3 nucleotides: TGCGCCAGCAGCTTGGCGGCGGGGGGGAGGACAGATACGCAGTATTTT. Drawing the rest from reference TRBV5-1 and TRBJ2-3, the complete variable domain is KAGVTQTPRYLIKTRGQQVTLSCSPISGHRSVSWYQQTPGQGLQFLFEYFSETQRNKGNFPGRFSGRQFSNSRSEMNVSTLELGDSALYLCASSLAAGGRTDTQYFGPGTRLTVL.

The chain employs TRBV7-8 and TRBJ2-1, with 7 bases that match TRBD2. Germline CDR1 SGHVS, CDR2 FQNEAQ. The V and J ends lost 1 base and 7 bases, in that order; junction bases with no gene match: 7. CDR3 length: 15 residues. Here the CDR3 reads CASSLGGGYLNEQFF. CDR3 DNA: TGTGCCAGCAGCTTAGGGGGGGGATACCTAAATGAGCAGTTCTTC.

CDR3 region: CASSLVPGGLYNSPLHF. The CDR3 DNA reads TGTGCCAGCAGCTTAGTGCCAGGGGGTCTTTATAATTCACCCCTCCACTTT. The rearrangement joins TRBV7-9 to TRBJ1-6; 7 bases are shared with TRBD1. The germline CDR1 and CDR2 sequences are SEHNR and FQNEAQ (reference sequence). The J segment lost 4 bases and the V segment lost 1 base, leaving 7 bases of the junction unmatched. CDR3 length equals 17 residues. Using reference TRBV7-9 and TRBJ1-6 for the parts outside the CDR3, the full variable domain is DTGVSQNPRHKITKRGQNVTFRCDPISEHNRLYWYRQTLGQGPEFLTYFQNEAQLEKSRLLSDRFSAERPKGSFSTLEIQRTEQGDSAMYLCASSLVPGGLYNSPLHFGNGTRLTVT.

This clonotype has just a few counts. The chain links TRBV29-1 to TRBJ1-1, with unresolved D. V was pared by 7 bases and J by 8 bases, with 14 bases between. The CDR3 runs to 11 residues. Germline V CDR1 and CDR2: SQVTM, ANQGSEA. This CDR3 reads CSAPSGLEAFF. The CDR3 DNA follows: TGCAGCGCCCCTTCGGGCTTAGAAGCTTTCTTT.

J is TRBJ1-1 and V is TRBV10-3, with a possible D match to TRBD1 (5 bases). V gave up 4 bases and J gave up 4 bases, with 13 bases separating them. CDR1 is ENHRY, CDR2 SYGVKD, per germline. CDR3 size: 14 residues. In nucleotides, the CDR3 is TGTGCCATCAGTGGATGGGGGGTAGGCACTGAAGCTTTCTTT. Translation: CAISGWGVGTEAFF.

The chain combines TRBV20-1 with TRBJ1-5; 10 bases line up with TRBD1. Germline V CDR1 and CDR2: DFQATT, SNEGSKA (reference sequence). This CDR3 is 13 amino acids long. J gave up 5 bases and V 6 bases, and 4 bases lay outside the gene matches. Written as DNA, the CDR3 is TGCAGTGCCGGGACAGGGGACTATCAGCCCCAGCATTTT. This gives the protein CSAGTGDYQPQHF.

The chain employs TRBV29-1 and TRBJ1-1, with a weak D call TRBD1 (5 bases). CDR3 length equals 13 residues. Germline CDR1 reads SQVTM; CDR2 reads ANQGSEA. V lost 4 bases to trimming and J lost 7 bases, with 16 bases between them. Here the CDR3 DNA reads TGCAGCGTTGGAGATAGGGGATTAGGTGAAGCTTTCTTT. Its protein is CSVGDRGLGEAFF.